One and the same sample provided the 18 T cell receptor beta chains below, sequenced in a study of blood T cell repertoires in COVID-19. TCRdb's copy holds only in-frame clones and misses some; the assay was immunoSEQ multiplex PCR. The sample includes about 160,000 clones, approximately 80% of them seen just once. The source material was peripheral blood. These receptors were collected from a human donor in a cohort sampled during active COVID-19.

The chain links TRBV7-9 to TRBJ1-2; 8 bases are a match to TRBD1. The trim removed 1 base at V and 13 bases at J, leaving 5 bases unmatched. CDR3 length equals 12 residues. CDR1 and CDR2 (germline): SEHNR, FQNEAQ (reference sequence). CDR3 DNA sequence: TGTGCCAGCAGCTTAGGGGAACAGGGGGTCACCTTC. Translating gives CASSLGEQGVTF.

This sequence joins TRBV3-1 (or the pseudogene TRBV3-2) and TRBJ1-1; 8 bases map to TRBD1. With V trimmed by 2 bases and J by 11 bases, 10 bases remained unmatched. The length of the CDR3 is 14 residues. Germline V gene sequence: CDR1 LGHDT, CDR2 YNNKEL (reference sequence). Here the CDR3 DNA reads TGTGCCAGCAGCCAACCAGGACAGGGACGGGGTGCTTTCTTT. Translation: CASSQPGQGRGAFF.

V is TRBV5-1 and J is TRBJ1-1; TRBD1 might be the D (5 bases). Trimming pared 4 bases from V and 5 bases from J, leaving 15 bases between. CDR3 length: 14 residues. Germline loops: CDR1 SGHRS, CDR2 YFSETQ. The CDR3 region has the DNA TGCGCCAGCAGCGTGGACGGCGGGGGAACTGAAGCTTTCTTT. Translated: CASSVDGGGTEAFF.

The chain combines TRBV19 with TRBJ2-2, with 7 nucleotides matching TRBD1. This CDR3 comprises 14 residues. CDR1 and CDR2 from the germline V gene are LNHDA and SQIVND (reference sequence). V shed 5 bases and J 6 bases; nucleotides not matched to a gene: 6. For the CDR3, the DNA is TGTGCCAGTAGTGCCACAGGGGCGCCCGGGGAGCTGTTTTTT. Its translation is CASSATGAPGELFF.

The J gene is TRBJ2-7, the V gene TRBV9; tentative D call: TRBD2 (6 bases). This CDR3 spans 13 amino acids. V was cut by 0 bases and J by 3 bases, with 7 bases left in between. The germline gives CDR1 SGDLS, CDR2 YYNGEE. CDR3 sequence: CASSVDGSYEQYF. The CDR3 coding sequence is TGTGCCAGCAGCGTAGACGGGAGCTACGAGCAGTACTTC. Full variable domain (missing parts from reference TRBV9 and TRBJ2-7): DSGVTQTPKHLITATGQRVTLRCSPRSGDLSVYWYQQSLDQGLQFLIQYYNGEERAKGNILERFSAQQFPDLHSELNLSSLELGDSALYFCASSVDGSYEQYFGPGTRLTVT.

This sequence joins TRBV5-4 and TRBJ1-3; 9 bases fit TRBD1. Germline V gene data show CDR1 as SGHNT and CDR2 as YYREEE (reference sequence). The V segment lost 4 bases and the J segment 4 bases; nucleotides outside the gene matches: 6. The CDR3 is made up of 15 amino acids. DNA of the CDR3: TGTGCCAGCAGCGTACAGGGGGCTGGAGGAAACACCATATATTTT. Its translation: CASSVQGAGGNTIYF.

The chain joins TRBV9 to TRBJ2-1; 11 nucleotides align to TRBD2. The germline CDR1 and CDR2 sequences are SGDLS and YYNGEE. V gave up 6 bases and J gave up 10 bases; unmatched junction bases: 12. This CDR3 is built from 15 residues. The CDR3 DNA reads as TGTGCCAGCACGCTGACTAGCGGGGTCGGAGAGGAGCAGTTCTTC. Amino acid sequence: CASTLTSGVGEEQFF.

The V gene is TRBV27, the J gene TRBJ2-7, with 7 bases fitting TRBD1. J lost 5 bases, V lost 0 bases, and 7 bases had no gene match. In germline, CDR1 is MNHEY, CDR2 SMNVEV (reference sequence). The CDR3 is made up of 15 amino acids. This CDR3 reads CASSLSVTGSHEQYF. The CDR3 DNA reads as TGTGCCAGCAGTTTATCTGTGACAGGGAGCCACGAGCAGTACTTC.

For the CDR3, the DNA is TGTGCCAGTACCGAGAAAAACATTCAGTACTTC. Residues: CASTEKNIQYF. The chain combines TRBV19 with TRBJ2-4; D unresolved. V dropped 7 bases and J dropped 4 bases, with 5 bases sitting between them. The CDR3 is made up of 11 amino acids. Germline assignment: CDR1 LNHDA and CDR2 SQIVND (reference sequence).

V and J are TRBV10-2 and TRBJ2-5, with TRBD2 matching 9 bases. The CDR3 totals 14 residues. With 5 bases clipped from V and 4 bases from J, the junction kept 5 bases outside the gene matches. Germline V gene data show CDR1 as WSHSY and CDR2 as SAAADI. This CDR3 reads CASSILAGRETQYF. Here the CDR3 DNA reads TGCGCCAGCAGTATCCTAGCGGGGCGAGAGACCCAGTACTTC.

This clone has a single count. CDR3 in DNA: TGTGCCAGCTCACGGGACAGGGGAGGGACAGATACGCAGTATTTT. Protein product: CASSRDRGGTDTQYF. This chain links TRBV18 with TRBJ2-3; 10 bases are shared with TRBD1. CDR3 length: 15 residues. The germline V gene has CDR1 KGHSH and CDR2 LQKENI. The ends lost 4 bases at V and 3 bases at J; junction bases unmatched: 4.

The rearrangement joins TRBV25-1 to TRBJ1-6; 8 nucleotides match TRBD1. V was clipped by 7 bases and J by 5 bases; unmatched bases: 4. Germline CDR1 is MGHDK and CDR2 is SYGVNS. The CDR3 runs to 14 residues. The DNA for the CDR3 is TGTGCCAGCAACTCGGGACAGGATAATTCACCCCTCCACTTT. As protein: CASNSGQDNSPLHF.

The chain employs TRBV4-2 and TRBJ2-7; maybe TRBD1 (6 bases). V lost 2 bases and J 5 bases, leaving 19 bases between the germline ends. CDR3 length: 16 residues. The germline V gene has CDR1 LGHNA and CDR2 YNFKEQ. The CDR3 here is CASSQTVQGSLDEQYF. CDR3 in DNA: TGTGCCAGCAGCCAAACGGTGCAGGGGAGCCTGGACGAGCAGTACTTC.

This rearrangement joins TRBV27 to TRBJ2-1; possible D gene TRBD1, 6 bases. Germline CDR1 is MNHEY and CDR2 is SMNVEV (reference sequence). Trimming took 5 bases from V and 7 from J, leaving 15 bases between them. This CDR3 comprises 14 residues. CDR3 protein: CASSRGTKMNEQFF. Written as DNA, the CDR3 is TGTGCCAGCAGTAGGGGGACCAAGATGAATGAGCAGTTCTTC.

The V and J genes are TRBV5-6 and TRBJ1-6; a possible D gene is TRBD1 (6 bases). The germline V and J ends were trimmed by 4 bases and 7 bases, with 12 bases remaining between them. Germline CDR1 is SGHDT and CDR2 is YYEEEE. This CDR3 contains 14 residues. The CDR3 region is CASSPGQLNSPLHF. The CDR3 DNA follows: TGTGCCAGCAGCCCGGGACAATTGAATTCACCCCTCCACTTT.

The chain employs TRBV7-7 and TRBJ2-5; the match to TRBD2 covers 8 bases. There are 13 residues in the CDR3. V lost 5 bases to trimming and J lost 4 bases; unmatched junction nucleotides: 3. CDR1 is SSHAT and CDR2 is FNYEAQ in the germline V gene (reference sequence). The DNA of the CDR3 is TGTGCCAGCAGCCCGGGGGGGCGAGAGACCCAGTACTTC. This translates into CASSPGGRETQYF.

This clone was seen a handful of times. Possible read error: a much larger clone is one base away. The same CDR3 also results from other DNA sequences found in this sample. CDR3 sequence: CASSQDTGGNTEAFF. In nucleotides, the CDR3 is TGCGCCAGCAGCCAAGATACAGGGGGCAACACTGAAGCTTTCTTT. The rearrangement links TRBV4-3 to TRBJ1-1; 9 bases match TRBD1. CDR3 length: 15 amino acids. Germline V gene data show CDR1 as LGHNA and CDR2 as YSLEER. Trimming removed 0 bases from V and 2 bases from J; junction bases left unmatched: 1.

The gene calls are TRBV30 and TRBJ1-2; D might be TRBD1 (6 bases). The CDR3 contains 13 residues. Germline lookup yields CDR1 GTSNPN and CDR2 SVGIG (reference sequence). Between the trimmed V and J ends, which lost 1 base and 7 bases, there was a span of 13 bases. In DNA form, the CDR3 reads TGTGCCTGGAGTGACAGGGTGATAAGTGGCTACACCTTC. Protein product: CAWSDRVISGYTF.